Below are 6 T cell receptor beta chains sequenced from a single sample in a study of T cell repertoires in cytomegalovirus infection. For these receptors, no antigen is known. TCRdb re-derived calls from the reads in MiXCR, one entry per CDR3 protein. The profile covers around 430,000 distinct CDR3 sequences, with under 55% appearing a single time and about 45% taken by the ten largest. Sequenced here: cultured PBMCs, sampled from culture after CMV antigen stimulation. These receptors originate from a human donor in good health (CMV status not recorded). Some clones in this sample may be carry-over from other donors' samples.

This clonotype has only a few counts. The chain has TRBV27 and TRBJ1-2; D is ambiguous. Trimming pared 4 bases from V and 2 bases from J, leaving 5 bases between. The germline gives CDR1 MNHEY, CDR2 SMNVEV (reference sequence). CDR3 size: 12 residues. CDR3 nucleotides: TGTGCCAGCAGTTCGGTCAACTATGGCTACACCTTC. This translates into CASSSVNYGYTF.

Note on this clonotype: A junction end diverges from the germline sequence, so it may reflect a read error. The CDR3 DNA reads as TGTGCCAGCAGCCTCCGGGACAGGGGGGTCTTC. It is translated as CASSLRDRGVF. The chain employs TRBV11-2 and TRBJ2-1, with 11 bases fitting TRBD1. This CDR3 region has 11 residues. Germline CDR1 SGHAT, CDR2 FQNNGV.

V is TRBV7-2 and J is TRBJ2-4, with D unclear. Germline values: CDR1 SGHTA, CDR2 FQGNSA. The CDR3 is 14 amino acids. V was cut by 5 bases and J by 2 bases, with 10 bases left in between. As DNA, the CDR3 is TGTGCCAGCAGCCCCGGGTTCCCCAAAAACATTCAGTACTTC. Its translation is CASSPGFPKNIQYF.

This chain connects TRBV6-1 to TRBJ1-6, with a possible D match to TRBD1 (5 bases). This CDR3 has 14 residues. Germline CDR1 MNHNS, CDR2 SASEGT. Trimming took 1 base from V and 8 from J, leaving 9 bases between them. CDR3 residues: CASSEGRADSPLHF. The CDR3 DNA reads TGTGCCAGCAGTGAAGGCAGGGCGGATTCACCCCTCCACTTT.

The rearrangement uses TRBV12-3 or TRBV12-4 and TRBJ2-1; 9 nucleotides line up with TRBD2. The CDR3 runs to 15 residues. The V gene end was trimmed by 6 bases and the J gene end by 2 bases; junction bases not matched to a gene: 5. The DNA of the CDR3 is TGTGCCAGCAGGCAGACTAGCGGAACCTACAATGAGCAGTTCTTC. Residues: CASRQTSGTYNEQFF.

This chain uses TRBV2 with TRBJ2-7; D is unclear. Germline lookup yields CDR1 SNHLY and CDR2 FYNNEI. The CDR3 runs 14 residues. Trimming pared 6 bases from V and 0 bases from J, leaving 12 bases between. The CDR3 coding sequence is TGTGCCAGCAGAGGAACCTTAAGCTCCTACGAGCAGTACTTC. This sequence encodes CASRGTLSSYEQYF. The full variable domain, in which reference TRBV2 and TRBJ2-7 provide the parts outside the CDR3, is EPEVTQTPSHQVTQMGQEVILRCVPISNHLYFYWYRQILGQKVEFLVSFYNNEISEKSEIFDDQFSVERPDGSNFTLKIRSTKLEDSAMYFCASRGTLSSYEQYFGPGTRLTVT.